The 17 T cell receptor beta chains listed next were all sequenced from one sample in a study of cytomegalovirus exposure and HLA in healthy donors. The primer mix had 60 Vbeta and 13 Jbeta primers. Sequenced by immunoSEQ multiplex PCR; TCRdb stores in-frame clones only, minus some. The repertoire has under 300,000 clones, 84% of them found once; the top ten carry approximately 2%. Sequences were obtained from PBMCs. Receptors were obtained from a woman in her thirties or forties in good health and CMV-seropositive.

The count of this clone is one. V is TRBV4-3 and J is TRBJ2-1, with D perhaps matching TRBD2 (5 bases). Germline CDR1 reads LGHNA; CDR2 reads YSLEER. Trimming stripped 1 base from V and 0 bases from J, with 10 bases between. The CDR3 has 16 residues. CDR3 amino acids: CASSQGGSVSYNEQFF. The CDR3 DNA reads as TGCGCCAGCAGCCAAGGCGGTAGCGTCTCCTACAATGAGCAGTTCTTC.

This sequence joins TRBV7-9 and TRBJ2-5; 12 positions match TRBD1. Germline V lookup: CDR1 SEHNR, CDR2 FQNEAQ (reference sequence). This CDR3 is built from 16 residues. V shed 5 bases and J 5 bases; nucleotides not matched to a gene: 9. The CDR3 sequence is CASSQGQGASLETQYF. CDR3 nucleotides: TGTGCCAGCAGCCAGGGACAGGGGGCGAGTTTGGAGACCCAGTACTTC.

V is TRBV27 and J is TRBJ2-3; D is ambiguous. Germline CDR1 reads MNHEY; CDR2 reads SMNVEV (reference sequence). CDR3 size: 13 residues. Trimming took 5 bases from V and 3 from J, leaving 9 bases between them. The CDR3 here is CASSLGETDTQYF. For the CDR3, the DNA is TGTGCCAGCAGTCTTGGAGAGACAGATACGCAGTATTTT.

V gene TRBV5-1 combines with J gene TRBJ2-6; D is perhaps TRBD2 (5 bases). There are 17 residues in the CDR3. Germline V gene sequence: CDR1 SGHRS, CDR2 YFSETQ. V dropped 4 bases and J dropped 0 bases, with 14 bases sitting between them. The CDR3 region has the DNA TGCGCCAGCAGCGCCATAACTAGTCTCTCTGGGGCCAACGTCCTGACTTTC. The encoded protein is CASSAITSLSGANVLTF.

The V gene is TRBV9, the J gene TRBJ2-1, with 10 bases that match TRBD2. Trimming took 3 bases from V and 7 from J; bases not matched to a gene: 16. Germline CDR1 and CDR2: SGDLS and YYNGEE. The CDR3 covers 18 residues. The CDR3 loop is CASSDAPGLARGWNEQFF. The DNA of the CDR3 is TGTGCCAGCAGCGACGCACCGGGACTAGCGAGAGGCTGGAATGAGCAGTTCTTC.

The rearrangement joins TRBV27 to TRBJ2-6; D gene unclear. The CDR3 length is 17 residues. The germline V and J ends were trimmed by 3 bases and 1 base, with 13 bases remaining between them. Germline CDR1 reads MNHEY; CDR2 reads SMNVEV (reference sequence). The CDR3 DNA reads as TGTGCCAGCAGTTTTCAAGGAGCTGTGTCTGGGGCCAACGTCCTGACTTTC. Translating it yields CASSFQGAVSGANVLTF. Full variable domain (outside the CDR3, taken from reference TRBV27 and TRBJ2-6): EAQVTQNPRYLITVTGKKLTVTCSQNMNHEYMSWYRQDPGLGLRQIYYSMNVEVTDKGDVPEGYKVSRKEKRNFPLILESPSPNQTSLYFCASSFQGAVSGANVLTFGAGSRLTVL.

V is TRBV5-1 and J is TRBJ1-5, with D perhaps TRBD1 (5 bases). Germline CDR1 and CDR2: SGHRS and YFSETQ. The CDR3 runs to 16 residues. Trimming shortened V by 4 bases and J by 4 bases, and 18 bases separated the two germline ends. CDR3 residues: CASSPMGGRENQPQHF. The CDR3 DNA follows: TGCGCCAGCAGCCCAATGGGGGGTCGGGAAAATCAGCCCCAGCATTTT.

This clone was picked up one time. The genes are TRBV7-3 and TRBJ1-5, with D possibly being TRBD1 (6 bases). The V gene lost 10 bases and the J gene lost 3 bases, with 19 bases spanning the gap. The germline V gene encodes CDR1 SGHTA and CDR2 FQGTGA. The CDR3 is made up of 15 amino acids. This chain's CDR3 is CATTLPGQHNQPQHF. In nucleotides, the CDR3 is TGTGCCACCACCCTTCCCGGACAGCACAATCAGCCCCAGCATTTT.

The chain has TRBV6-1 and TRBJ2-4; D gene uncertain. The V gene's germline CDR1 is MNHNS and CDR2 SASEGT. The germline V and J ends were trimmed by 2 bases and 0 bases, with 17 bases remaining between them. This CDR3 comprises 18 residues. The CDR3 DNA follows: TGTGCCAGCAGTGAAAGGATAATGGCAAGACTAGCCAAAAACATTCAGTACTTC. The encoded protein is CASSERIMARLAKNIQYF.

The rearrangement links TRBV19 to TRBJ1-1, with a tentative D call TRBD1 (6 bases). This CDR3 is built from 13 residues. From germline, CDR1 is LNHDA and CDR2 SQIVND (reference sequence). The V gene lost 5 bases and the J gene lost 11 bases, with 18 bases spanning the gap. CDR3 in DNA: TGTGCCAGTAGTTCACGGGACGCCCAGGGGGCTTTCTTT. Translation gives CASSSRDAQGAFF.

The sample holds one count of this clone. This chain connects TRBV5-1 to TRBJ1-1, with D perhaps TRBD1 (6 bases). The germline CDR1 and CDR2 sequences are SGHRS and YFSETQ. Trimming stripped 4 bases from V and 2 bases from J, with 12 bases between. This CDR3 is 14 amino acids long. CDR3 bases: TGCGCCAGCAGCAACCGGGACACAAACACTGAAGCTTTCTTT. Protein: CASSNRDTNTEAFF.

The sample holds a few counts of this clone. The chain combines TRBV7-6 with TRBJ2-1; D remains unclear. Germline V lookup: CDR1 SGHVS, CDR2 FNYEAQ. This CDR3 has 15 residues. V lost 2 bases, J lost 1 base, and 9 bases lay in between. DNA of the CDR3: TGTGCCAGCAGCTTACTCGGGTCTTCCTACAATGAGCAGTTCTTC. Protein sequence: CASSLLGSSYNEQFF.

The table lists this clone with a few counts. This chain uses TRBV19 with TRBJ1-2, with TRBD1 matching over 8 bases. The germline CDR1 and CDR2 sequences are LNHDA and SQIVND (reference sequence). This CDR3 is built from 14 residues. Unmatched junction bases numbered 8, after V lost 7 bases and J lost 4 bases. CDR3: CASIATGERYGYTF. In nucleotides, the CDR3 is TGTGCCAGTATTGCGACAGGGGAACGCTATGGCTACACCTTC.

This chain links TRBV7-2 with TRBJ2-7; D gene ambiguous. The germline V gene encodes CDR1 SGHTA and CDR2 FQGNSA. The CDR3 sequence is 14 residues long. V lost 6 bases and J lost 1, with 13 bases in between. The DNA of the CDR3 is TGTGCCAGCAGTGCGCCTTATCCTTCCTACGAGCAGTACTTC. Translating gives CASSAPYPSYEQYF.

V and J are TRBV2 and TRBJ2-5, with 8 bases fitting TRBD2. V was pared by 7 bases and J by 1 base, with 5 bases of the junction left unmatched. The CDR3 loop spans 14 amino acids. Germline CDR1 reads SNHLY; CDR2 reads FYNNEI. Here the CDR3 reads CASKASGPQETQYF. The CDR3 DNA is TGTGCCAGCAAGGCTAGCGGGCCCCAAGAGACCCAGTACTTC. The full variable domain, in which reference TRBV2 and TRBJ2-5 provide the parts outside the CDR3, is EPEVTQTPSHQVTQMGQEVILRCVPISNHLYFYWYRQILGQKVEFLVSFYNNEISEKSEIFDDQFSVERPDGSNFTLKIRSTKLEDSAMYFCASKASGPQETQYFGPGTRLLVL.

V usage is TRBV28 and J usage is TRBJ2-7; 8 nucleotides align to TRBD2. Germline values: CDR1 MDHEN, CDR2 SYDVKM. V trimming: 5 bases; J trimming: 0 bases; junction bases outside the gene matches: 6. The CDR3 loop spans 15 amino acids. The CDR3 loop is CASSPWTSSSYEQYF. CDR3 bases: TGTGCCAGCAGTCCGTGGACTAGCAGCTCCTACGAGCAGTACTTC.

This chain links TRBV11-2 with TRBJ1-5; tentative D call: TRBD1 (5 bases). Per germline, CDR1 SGHAT and CDR2 FQNNGV. The CDR3 contains 14 residues. The V gene lost 5 bases and the J gene lost 4 bases, with 12 bases spanning the gap. CDR3 bases: TGTGCCAGCAGCCGGACACCCCTTAATCAGCCCCAGCATTTT. Translated, it gives CASSRTPLNQPQHF.